These T cell receptor beta chains were read from a single sample in a study of blood T cell repertoires in COVID-19. Sequencing was performed with immunoSEQ multiplex PCR; in TCRdb, only in-frame clones are kept and a portion is missing. This table has about 340,000 clones, roughly 90% appearing once. Sequenced input: peripheral blood. The receptors come from a woman aged 55-70 years with COVID-19, enrolled during active disease. CDR3s include the opening cysteine and the closing phenylalanine or tryptophan. Fields, in order: D gene, V gene, clone size, J gene, CDR3 protein, CDR3 DNA. The D gene is left open where the match is weak. Some rows have no size entry. The others give once, few or many, or a class for an expanded clone.

NA	TRBV5-1	once	TRBJ2-7	CASTPAGGNGLYEQYF	TGCGCCAGCACCCCGGCCGGGGGAAATGGTCTGTACGAGCAGTACTTC
TRBD1	TRBV10-2	NA	TRBJ1-5	CASSVQGVSNQPQHF	TGCGCCAGCAGTGTACAGGGGGTAAGCAATCAGCCCCAGCATTTT
NA	TRBV6-5	NA	TRBJ2-3	CASNGIPDTQYF	TGTGCCAGCAACGGGATCCCAGATACGCAGTATTTT
NA	TRBV27	NA	TRBJ1-1	CASSLNPGSNTEAFF	TGTGCCAGCAGTTTAAATCCGGGTTCGAACACTGAAGCTTTCTTT
NA	TRBV5-1	NA	TRBJ1-2	CASSSDGLRTF	TGCGCCAGCAGCTCGGACGGACTGCGCACCTTC
TRBD2	TRBV5-1	NA	TRBJ2-7	CASSSGSTSGGKVWGYEQYF	TGCGCCAGCAGCTCGGGGTCTACTAGCGGGGGAAAAGTGTGGGGCTACGAGCAGTACTTC
NA	TRBV4-1	NA	TRBJ1-1	CASRGSVGTHNTEAFF	TGCGCCAGCAGGGGTTCAGTGGGGACACATAACACTGAAGCTTTCTTT
NA	TRBV6-5	few	TRBJ1-6	CASSPEQGTGSPLHF	TGTGCCAGCAGCCCCGAACAGGGAACTGGTTCACCCCTCCACTTT
NA	TRBV24-1	NA	TRBJ1-1	CATSDLQLDSFNTEAFF	TGTGCCACCAGTGATTTGCAATTAGACAGTTTTAACACTGAAGCTTTCTTT
TRBD1	TRBV19	NA	TRBJ1-3	CASIDRGSGNTIYF	TGTGCCAGCATTGACAGGGGATCTGGAAACACCATATATTTT
TRBD2	TRBV9	NA	TRBJ2-3	CASSPRDSGARDTQYF	TGTGCCAGCAGCCCCCGGGATAGCGGGGCAAGAGATACGCAGTATTTT
NA	TRBV3-1/TRBV3-2	NA	TRBJ1-2	CASSQETQGPYGYTF	TGTGCCAGCAGCCAAGAAACCCAGGGGCCCTATGGCTACACCTTC
TRBD2	TRBV6-5	NA	TRBJ2-5	CASSRGTSGGETQYF	TGTGCCAGCAGTCGCGGGACTAGCGGGGGGGAGACCCAGTACTTC
NA	TRBV6-5	NA	TRBJ2-4	CASSYRGAKNIQYF	TGTGCCAGCAGTTACAGGGGAGCCAAAAACATTCAGTACTTC
TRBD1	TRBV9	NA	TRBJ1-1	CASSVAGTGGAEAFF	TGTGCCAGCAGCGTAGCCGGGACAGGGGGCGCAGAAGCTTTCTTT
NA	TRBV20-1	NA	TRBJ1-3	CSASKSGGNTIYF	TGCAGTGCTAGTAAGAGTGGTGGAAACACCATATATTTT
TRBD1	TRBV19	NA	TRBJ1-5	CASSLQTGGSNQPQHF	TGTGCCAGTAGCCTGCAGACAGGGGGAAGCAATCAGCCCCAGCATTTT
NA	TRBV11-2	NA	TRBJ1-1	CASSPVITEAFF	TGTGCCAGCAGTCCGGTAATCACTGAAGCTTTCTTT
NA	TRBV30	NA	TRBJ2-7	CAYRRGVNEQYF	TGTGCCTATCGACGGGGAGTGAATGAGCAGTACTTC
NA	TRBV29-1	NA	TRBJ2-7	CSVASGSYEQYF	TGCAGCGTTGCAAGCGGCAGCTACGAGCAGTACTTC
TRBD1	TRBV5-1	few	TRBJ1-2	CASSLNAGGGQGSYTF	TGCGCCAGCAGCTTGAACGCCGGGGGTGGACAGGGCAGCTACACCTTC
NA	TRBV19	NA	TRBJ1-1	CASSISTGTEAFF	TGTGCCAGTAGTATTAGCACCGGGACTGAAGCTTTCTTT
NA	TRBV10-3	NA	TRBJ1-6	CAILEGDSYNSPLHF	TGTGCCATCCTGGAGGGCGATTCTTATAATTCACCCCTCCACTTT
NA	TRBV29-1	NA	TRBJ2-1	CSVGQRSSYNEQFF	TGCAGCGTTGGCCAGCGGAGCTCCTACAATGAGCAGTTCTTC
TRBD1	TRBV19	NA	TRBJ1-6	CASRRGRGSPLHF	TGTGCCAGTAGGAGGGGGCGCGGCTCACCCCTCCACTTT
TRBD2	TRBV3-1/TRBV3-2	NA	TRBJ2-1	CASSPAGGGYNEQFF	TGTGCCAGCAGCCCCGCGGGGGGGGGCTACAATGAGCAGTTCTTC
NA	TRBV27	NA	TRBJ1-2	CASSLGPGQRNYGYTF	TGTGCCAGCAGTTTGGGTCCGGGACAACGTAACTATGGCTACACCTTC
NA	TRBV7-3	NA	TRBJ1-1	CASSPQGQKNTEAFF	TGTGCCAGCAGCCCCCAGGGGCAGAAGAACACTGAAGCTTTCTTT
NA	TRBV5-1	NA	TRBJ1-1	CASSLRQGGTEAFF	TGCGCCAGCAGCTTGAGGCAGGGAGGTACTGAAGCTTTCTTT
NA	TRBV2	NA	TRBJ1-4	CASSGTANEKLFF	TGTGCCAGCAGTGGGACAGCAAATGAAAAACTGTTTTTT
NA	TRBV10-3	once	TRBJ2-7	CAISESKNALQSYEQYF	TGTGCCATCAGTGAGTCGAAAAACGCCCTACAGTCTTACGAGCAGTACTTC
NA	TRBV9	NA	TRBJ1-2	CASSVAGRGETNYGYTF	TGTGCCAGCAGCGTAGCTGGGAGGGGGGAAACTAACTATGGCTACACCTTC
NA	TRBV5-4	NA	TRBJ1-2	CASSPDLFPRVNYGYTF	TGTGCCAGCAGCCCGGATCTCTTTCCTAGAGTTAACTATGGCTACACCTTC
NA	TRBV5-1	NA	TRBJ1-2	CASSPGTVPFYGYTF	TGCGCCAGCAGCCCCGGGACTGTGCCTTTCTATGGCTACACCTTC
TRBD2	TRBV3-1/TRBV3-2	NA	TRBJ2-7	CASSPLAGETYEQYF	TGTGCCAGCAGCCCGCTAGCGGGGGAAACCTACGAGCAGTACTTC
TRBD2	TRBV6-2/TRBV6-3	NA	TRBJ2-7	CATSLAGEYEQYF	TGTGCCACCAGCCTAGCGGGGGAGTACGAGCAGTACTTC
TRBD1	TRBV5-6	once	TRBJ2-1	CASSFGTGQNEQFF	TGTGCCAGCAGCTTCGGGACAGGGCAAAATGAGCAGTTCTTC
NA	TRBV3-1/TRBV3-2	NA	TRBJ2-5	CASSSSLTRRETQYF	TGTGCCAGCAGCTCCAGCTTAACCCGGAGAGAGACCCAGTACTTC
NA	TRBV19	NA	TRBJ1-1	CASIYRGSGTEAFF	TGTGCCAGTATATATAGGGGGAGCGGCACTGAAGCTTTCTTT
NA	TRBV7-6	NA	TRBJ2-3	CASMKGGAVDTQYF	TGTGCCAGCATGAAAGGGGGGGCGGTAGATACGCAGTATTTT
TRBD2	TRBV7-6	few	TRBJ2-7	CASSLGTSGPSYEQYF	TGTGCCAGCAGCTTAGGGACTAGCGGCCCCTCCTACGAGCAGTACTTC
NA	TRBV5-6	NA	TRBJ1-2	CASSLAGNYGYTF	TGTGCCAGCAGCTTGGCCGGTAACTATGGCTACACCTTC
NA	TRBV6-5	NA	TRBJ1-1	CASSRIGYQNTEAFF	TGTGCCAGCAGTAGGATCGGGTACCAGAACACTGAAGCTTTCTTT
TRBD1	TRBV4-1	NA	TRBJ2-3	CASSQDYGQGNTDTQYF	TGCGCCAGCAGCCAAGATTACGGACAGGGGAACACAGATACGCAGTATTTT
NA	TRBV7-9	NA	TRBJ1-1	CASSLSSLVLTEAFF	TGTGCCAGCAGCTTAAGCTCCCTAGTCCTCACTGAAGCTTTCTTT
TRBD2	TRBV6-5	NA	TRBJ2-1	CATGGVRNEQFF	TGTGCCACCGGGGGGGTGCGGAATGAGCAGTTCTTC
TRBD1	TRBV29-1	NA	TRBJ1-1	CSVATGLGTEAFF	TGCAGCGTAGCGACAGGGTTAGGCACTGAAGCTTTCTTT
NA	TRBV7-8	NA	TRBJ1-3	CASSTSRVLNTIYF	TGTGCCAGCAGCACTAGCAGAGTTTTAAACACCATATATTTT
NA	TRBV12-3/TRBV12-4	NA	TRBJ2-5	CASSSPSETQYF	TGTGCCAGCAGTTCTCCGTCAGAGACCCAGTACTTC
NA	TRBV7-8	once	TRBJ1-2	CASARRVEARYTF	TGTGCCAGCGCCCGACGTGTTGAGGCTCGGTACACCTTC
NA	TRBV2	few	TRBJ2-7	CASSEQQGYEQYF	TGTGCCAGCAGTGAACAACAGGGCTACGAGCAGTACTTC
NA	TRBV29-1	NA	TRBJ1-3	CSVEVQFGNTIYF	TGCAGCGTTGAAGTTCAGTTTGGAAACACCATATATTTT
TRBD1	TRBV7-8	NA	TRBJ2-5	CASSLIGTGQETQYF	TGTGCCAGCAGCCTAATCGGGACAGGCCAAGAGACCCAGTACTTC